This TCR beta chain derives from a study of OX40 agonist ivuxolimab in advanced cancers. For context, the study as a whole: Ivuxolimab was an agonistic, fully human IgG2 monoclonal antibody directed against OX40 (CD134), a costimulatory receptor. Intravenous ivuxolimab was administered to patients every 2 weeks at six dose levels: 0.01, 0.1, 0.3, 1.5, 3 and 10 mg/kg. Among the roughly 50 dose-escalation patients, about 19 had hepatocellular carcinoma, about 15 melanoma, 9 renal cell carcinoma and 9 head and neck cancer. In the dose-escalation cohort, around 80% of patients were male, and the mean age was approximately 60 years with a range of about 20 to 80. Prior anti-PD-1, anti-PD-L1 or anti-CTLA-4 therapy was permitted, and checkpoint inhibitors had been received by approximately 39% of dose-escalation patients. Partial responses occurred in three dose-escalation patients: two with cutaneous melanoma and one with hepatocellular carcinoma. Peripheral TCRbeta sequencing aimed to test whether ivuxolimab altered TCR sequence diversity and caused clonal T-cell expansion. The monotherapy dose-escalation portion (N of about 47 patients) of the phase I ivuxolimab trial is reported in the paper. Study-wide findings and limitations: Low levels of normalized T-cell clonal expansion were also seen in some patients who did not respond. Which antigens the clonally expanded peripheral T cells were specific for was not determined. In the 0.1-3.0 mg/kg groups, partial responders were among the patients with the lowest normalized peripheral clonal expansion, particularly in CD8+ T cells. At doses of 0.1 to 3.0 mg/kg, clonal expansion of both CD4+ and CD8+ blood T cells was observed from baseline to week 6. After ivuxolimab, CD8+ T cells had more expanded clones than CD4+ T cells on average.

The trial excluded patients who had a history of autoimmune disease or were on systemic immunosuppression. Peripheral blood for TCR sequencing was collected from all dose cohorts at baseline, on cycle 4 day 1, and on cycle 7 day 1. The samples were drawn from a first-in-human, open-label, multicenter phase I dose-escalation trial of ivuxolimab. Adults with locally advanced or metastatic melanoma, renal cell, hepatocellular, or head and neck squamous cell carcinoma were enrolled in the trial. Before TCR sequencing, CD4+ and CD8+ T cells were separately sorted from peripheral blood. As concerns this clone: No cognate antigen has been identified for it. Per-base quality was not reported, and no clone a single base away is much larger than it.

The CDR3 has 13 amino acids, counting the end cysteine and phenylalanine. Only the CDR3 DNA stays, 39 bases, in frame from base 1. Deletion took 0 bases off V and 5 bases off J, with a span of 9 bases between the germline ends. According to the germline V gene, CDR1 reads SGHDT and CDR2 reads YYEEEE. For sequencing of the TCRbeta CDR3 region, genomic DNA was extracted from the sorted cells. TCRbeta CDR3 regions were sequenced using the immunoSEQ Assay. TCRdb carries this immuneACCESS record with in-frame sequences only. Its versions omit some clonotypes, under half of them owing to an unresolved V gene in the studies checked, with the rest unexplained. The sample contains about 62,000 clones, around 85% of them found a single time. Of the sample, just under 4% is held by the ten largest clones.

The receptor chain draws on TRBV5-6 and TRBJ2-7, with the D gene not confidently named. This clonotype was obtained from an adult with an advanced solid tumor such as melanoma, head and neck, liver or kidney cancer. This specimen consisted of CD4+ or CD8+ T cells sorted from blood, obtained in a trial of the OX40 agonist ivuxolimab. At the DNA level, the sequence is TGTGCCAGCAGCTTGGTCGCCACTAACGAGCAGTACTTC. Translation gives CASSLVATNEQYF.